A selection of T cell receptor beta chains follows, all from one sample in a study of radiotherapy plus CTLA-4 blockade in lung cancer. Some clones are missing from TCRdb's copy, which holds only in-frame ones; the method was immunoSEQ multiplex PCR. This sample has roughly 110,000 clones, with about 83% found just once. The source material was peripheral blood, sampled from a patient treated with radiotherapy plus ipilimumab. These receptors were taken from a human donor with non-small cell lung cancer that progressed on radiotherapy plus ipilimumab. Some clones in this sample may be carry-over from other donors' samples. Each CDR3 is given with its conserved first and last residue. A D gene is named only where the DNA matches it firmly. For some rows the clone size is stated as once, few or many, or as a class when expanded; others skip it.

TRBJ2-6,NA,once,TRBV6-4,CASSDESSGANVLTF,TGTGCCAGCAGTGACGAGAGCTCTGGGGCCAACGTCCTGACTTTC
TRBJ2-2,NA,NA,TRBV28,CASTRASTGELFF,TGTGCCAGCACCCGGGCGTCCACCGGGGAGCTGTTTTTT
TRBJ1-5,NA,NA,TRBV5-1,CASSLSGNDQPQHF,TGCGCCAGCAGCTTATCAGGGAATGATCAGCCCCAGCATTTT
TRBJ2-5,NA,NA,TRBV19,CASSIYGRRQETQYF,TGTGCCAGTAGTATTTATGGGCGGCGACAAGAGACCCAGTACTTC
TRBJ1-1,NA,NA,TRBV5-1,CASSLTPAGEAFF,TGCGCCAGCAGCTTGACTCCAGCCGGAGAAGCTTTCTTT
TRBJ1-4,NA,NA,TRBV4-2,CASSSNPRGTATNEKLFF,TGTGCCAGCAGCTCAAACCCCAGGGGCACGGCAACTAATGAAAAACTGTTTTTT
TRBJ2-7,NA,NA,TRBV4-3,CASSLRQTYEQYF,TGCGCCAGCAGCCTGCGACAGACCTACGAGCAGTACTTC
TRBJ1-1,NA,NA,TRBV11-3,CASSRTPNTEAFF,TGTGCCAGCAGCAGGACACCCAACACTGAAGCTTTCTTT
TRBJ2-7,TRBD1,NA,TRBV29-1,CSGTGTALGYEQYF,TGCAGCGGAACAGGGACAGCGCTAGGCTACGAGCAGTACTTC
TRBJ1-2,NA,NA,TRBV6-5,CASSFRTPNYGYTF,TGTGCCAGCAGTTTCCGGACGCCTAACTATGGCTACACCTTC
TRBJ2-2,NA,NA,TRBV9,CASSVEVHLSTGELFF,TGTGCCAGCAGCGTAGAAGTCCACCTATCCACCGGGGAGCTGTTTTTT
TRBJ2-3,TRBD2,NA,TRBV5-1,CASSLDSSGGRDTQYF,TGCGCCAGCAGCTTGGATAGTAGCGGGGGTCGAGATACGCAGTATTTT
TRBJ2-5,NA,NA,TRBV20-1,CSVGVQETQYF,TGCAGTGTGGGGGTCCAAGAGACCCAGTACTTC
TRBJ1-1,NA,many,TRBV5-4,CASTDGGFVNTEAFF,TGTGCCAGTACGGACGGGGGGTTTGTGAACACTGAAGCTTTCTTT
TRBJ1-6,NA,once,TRBV5-1,CASSLAPPDSNSPLHF,TGCGCCAGCAGCTTGGCCCCTCCGGACAGTAATTCACCCCTCCACTTT
TRBJ1-2,NA,NA,TRBV28,CASSSESNYGYTF,TGTGCCAGCAGTTCGGAGAGTAACTATGGCTACACCTTC
TRBJ2-3,TRBD1,NA,TRBV7-6,CASSLALRSGTAVTDTQYF,TGTGCCAGCAGCTTAGCTCTAAGGTCCGGGACAGCTGTCACAGATACGCAGTATTTT
TRBJ2-3,TRBD1,NA,TRBV29-1,CSVDRGGQGSTDTQYF,TGCAGCGTTGATCGGGGCGGACAGGGTAGCACAGATACGCAGTATTTT
TRBJ2-3,NA,few,TRBV13,CASSWGPSTDTQYF,TGTGCCAGCAGCTGGGGCCCGTCCACAGATACGCAGTATTTT
TRBJ1-1,NA,NA,TRBV4-2,CASSQEGKGTAFF,TGTGCCAGCAGCCAAGAGGGGAAGGGGACGGCTTTCTTT
TRBJ1-2,NA,NA,TRBV7-9,CASSLGLYGYTF,TGTGCCAGCAGCCTGGGATTATATGGCTACACCTTC
TRBJ2-2,TRBD2,few,TRBV2,CASRGGTSSGELFF,TGTGCCAGCAGGGGGGGGACTAGTTCCGGGGAGCTGTTTTTT
TRBJ2-1,NA,NA,TRBV27,CASSLFPGPWNEQFF,TGTGCCAGCAGTTTATTCCCAGGCCCTTGGAATGAGCAGTTCTTC
TRBJ2-5,NA,NA,TRBV19,CASSIGGRFLGETQYF,TGTGCCAGTAGTATCGGGGGACGGTTTTTGGGAGAGACCCAGTACTTC
TRBJ1-5,NA,NA,TRBV28,CASSLFGQPSQPQHF,TGTGCCAGCAGTTTATTTGGCCAGCCCAGTCAGCCCCAGCATTTT
TRBJ1-1,TRBD1,NA,TRBV2,CASSDGTGGGYTEAFF,TGTGCCAGCAGTGACGGGACAGGGGGCGGATACACTGAAGCTTTCTTT
TRBJ2-1,TRBD1,NA,TRBV7-2,CASRSDRLFPYNEQFF,TGTGCCAGCAGATCGGACAGGCTGTTCCCCTACAATGAGCAGTTCTTC
TRBJ1-4,NA,NA,TRBV5-4,CASSFKIGEKLFF,TGTGCCAGCAGCTTTAAAATTGGGGAAAAACTGTTTTTT
TRBJ2-5,NA,few,TRBV21-1,CATGNGEETQYF,TGTGCCACTGGGAACGGAGAAGAGACCCAGTACTTC
TRBJ2-7,TRBD2,NA,TRBV4-2,CASSPRSGGAGEQYF,TGTGCCAGCAGCCCGCGTAGCGGGGGGGCGGGCGAGCAGTACTTC
TRBJ2-1,TRBD2,NA,TRBV5-1,CASSRPSGGANQQFF,TGCGCCAGCAGCCGACCTAGCGGGGGGGCCAACCAGCAGTTCTTC
TRBJ1-1,NA,NA,TRBV7-9,CASSYGQVGTEAFF,TGTGCCAGCAGCTACGGACAAGTGGGCACTGAAGCTTTCTTT
TRBJ2-3,TRBD2,NA,TRBV2,CASNRLAGANTDTQYF,TGTGCCAGCAATAGACTAGCGGGGGCGAACACAGATACGCAGTATTTT
TRBJ2-5,TRBD1,NA,TRBV15,CATSRGTGGYQETQYF,TGTGCCACCAGCAGGGGGACAGGGGGGTATCAAGAGACCCAGTACTTC
TRBJ1-1,NA,once,TRBV19,CASSIGWVRRGTLPLNTEAFF,TGTGCCAGTAGTATAGGATGGGTCAGGAGGGGAACTTTGCCACTCAACACTGAAGCTTTCTTT
TRBJ1-2,NA,NA,TRBV5-5,CASSQGHLNYGYTF,TGTGCCAGCAGCCAAGGACACCTTAACTATGGCTACACCTTC
TRBJ2-7,TRBD1,NA,TRBV19,CASSIGDRGEQYF,TGTGCCAGTAGTATAGGGGACAGGGGCGAGCAGTACTTC
TRBJ1-3,NA,NA,TRBV25-1,CASSRWDFSSGNTIYF,TGTGCCAGCAGTAGGTGGGACTTCAGCTCTGGAAACACCATATATTTT
TRBJ1-1,NA,NA,TRBV2,CASNLDGNTEAFF,TGTGCCAGCAACCTGGACGGGAACACTGAAGCTTTCTTT
TRBJ1-1,NA,NA,TRBV5-1,CASSSGAANTEAFF,TGCGCCAGCAGCTCCGGCGCCGCAAACACTGAAGCTTTCTTT
TRBJ2-4,NA,few,TRBV9,CASSVEGGNNIQYF,TGTGCCAGCAGCGTAGAGGGAGGAAACAACATTCAGTACTTC
TRBJ2-7,NA,NA,TRBV7-2,CASSPDRIYYEQYF,TGTGCCAGCAGCCCAGACAGGATCTACTACGAGCAGTACTTC
TRBJ2-1,NA,NA,TRBV7-9,CASSFSSYNEQFF,TGTGCCAGCAGTTTTAGCTCCTACAATGAGCAGTTCTTC
TRBJ1-1,NA,few,TRBV28,CASSLLTTEAFF,TGTGCCAGCAGTTTGTTAACAACTGAAGCTTTCTTT
TRBJ1-2,TRBD1,NA,TRBV7-3,CASSRDRGPSYGYTF,TGTGCCAGCAGCCGTGACAGGGGGCCTAGCTATGGCTACACCTTC
TRBJ2-7,TRBD1,NA,TRBV5-1,CASSRNTGQYSYEQYF,TGCGCCAGCAGCCGAAACACGGGACAGTACTCCTACGAGCAGTACTTC
TRBJ1-2,NA,NA,TRBV10-3,CAIKNSGDGEGYTF,TGTGCCATCAAAAATTCCGGGGATGGAGAGGGCTACACCTTC
TRBJ2-7,NA,NA,TRBV2,CASSGDNYEQYF,TGTGCCAGCAGCGGGGACAACTACGAGCAGTACTTC
TRBJ2-5,TRBD1,NA,TRBV7-6,CASSPGGHDGTQYF,TGTGCCAGCAGCCCAGGGGGCCATGATGGGACCCAGTACTTC
TRBJ2-1,NA,few,TRBV6-1,CASSEYLGIEQFF,TGTGCCAGCAGTGAGTATCTCGGGATTGAGCAGTTCTTC
TRBJ1-2,NA,once,TRBV7-8,CASSLSFAIRGYGYTF,TGTGCCAGCAGCTTAAGTTTCGCGATCCGGGGCTATGGCTACACCTTC
TRBJ1-6,TRBD1,NA,TRBV29-1,CSFRQGGLDSPLHF,TGCAGCTTTCGACAGGGAGGGCTGGATTCACCCCTCCACTTT
TRBJ1-6,NA,NA,TRBV18,CASSAGGADGGSPLHF,TGTGCCAGCTCCGCCGGGGGGGCTGACGGGGGTTCACCCCTCCACTTT
TRBJ1-2,NA,NA,TRBV7-2,CASSFRGSYGYTF,TGTGCCAGCAGCTTTCGAGGTAGCTATGGCTACACCTTC
TRBJ2-3,TRBD2,NA,TRBV5-1,CASSLRALLAGGSTDTQYF,TGCGCCAGCAGCTTGCGGGCATTACTAGCGGGGGGAAGCACAGATACGCAGTATTTT
TRBJ1-1,NA,once,TRBV15,CATSRDVDSLNTEAFF,TGTGCCACCAGCAGAGATGTCGACAGTCTGAACACTGAAGCTTTCTTT
TRBJ1-3,NA,once,TRBV15,CATRSGHSGNTIYF,TGTGCCACCAGGTCTGGCCATTCTGGAAACACCATATATTTT